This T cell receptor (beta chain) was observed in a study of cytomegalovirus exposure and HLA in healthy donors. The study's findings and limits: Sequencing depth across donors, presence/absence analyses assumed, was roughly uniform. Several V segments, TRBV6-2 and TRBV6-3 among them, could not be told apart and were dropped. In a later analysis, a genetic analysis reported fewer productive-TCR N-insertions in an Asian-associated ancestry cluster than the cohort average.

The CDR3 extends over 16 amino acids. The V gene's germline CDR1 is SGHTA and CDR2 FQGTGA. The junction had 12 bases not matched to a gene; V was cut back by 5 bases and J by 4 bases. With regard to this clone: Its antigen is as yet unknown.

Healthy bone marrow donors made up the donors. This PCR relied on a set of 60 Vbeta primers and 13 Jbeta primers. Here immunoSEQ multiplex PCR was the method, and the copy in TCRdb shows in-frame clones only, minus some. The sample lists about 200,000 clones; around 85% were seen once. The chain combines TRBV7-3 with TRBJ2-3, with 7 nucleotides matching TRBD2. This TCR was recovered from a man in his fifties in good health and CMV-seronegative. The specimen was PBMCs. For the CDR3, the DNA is TGTGCCAGCAGCCGTACCCCGGGAGGATCCCCAGATACGCAGTATTTT. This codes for CASSRTPGGSPDTQYF.